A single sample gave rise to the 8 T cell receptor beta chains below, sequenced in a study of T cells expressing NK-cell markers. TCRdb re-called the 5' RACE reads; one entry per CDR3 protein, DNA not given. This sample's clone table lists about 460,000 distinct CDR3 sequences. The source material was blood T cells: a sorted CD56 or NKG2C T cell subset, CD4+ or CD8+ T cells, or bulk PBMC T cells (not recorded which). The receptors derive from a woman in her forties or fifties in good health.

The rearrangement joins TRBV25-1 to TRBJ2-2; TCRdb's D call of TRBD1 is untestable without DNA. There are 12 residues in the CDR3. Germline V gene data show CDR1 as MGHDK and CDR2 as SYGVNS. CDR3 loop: CASTRGTGELFF. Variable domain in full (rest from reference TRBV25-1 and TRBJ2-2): EADIYQTPRYLVIGTGKKITLECSQTMGHDKMYWYQQDPGMELHLIHYSYGVNSTEKGDLSSESTVSRIRTEHFPLTLESARPSHTSQYLCASTRGTGELFFGEGSRLTVL.

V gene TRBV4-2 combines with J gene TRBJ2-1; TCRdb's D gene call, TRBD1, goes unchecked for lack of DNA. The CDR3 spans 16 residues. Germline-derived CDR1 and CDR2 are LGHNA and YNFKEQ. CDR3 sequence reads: CASSQPTGPSYNEQFF.

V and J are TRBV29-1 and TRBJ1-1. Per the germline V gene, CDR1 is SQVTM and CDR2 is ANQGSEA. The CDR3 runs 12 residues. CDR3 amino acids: CNAKIGDTEAFF.

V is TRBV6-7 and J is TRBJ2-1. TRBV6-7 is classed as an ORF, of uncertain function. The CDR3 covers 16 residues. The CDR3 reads CASSYRVLDLYNEQFF.

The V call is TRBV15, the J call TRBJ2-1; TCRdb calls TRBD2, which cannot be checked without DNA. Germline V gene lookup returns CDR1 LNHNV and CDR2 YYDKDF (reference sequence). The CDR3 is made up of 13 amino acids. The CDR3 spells CATTAGEANEQFF.

CDR3 residues: CATSGVSYNEQFF. This sequence joins TRBV24-1 and TRBJ2-1. Germline V gene sequence: CDR1 KGHDR, CDR2 SFDVKD. This CDR3 has 13 amino acids.

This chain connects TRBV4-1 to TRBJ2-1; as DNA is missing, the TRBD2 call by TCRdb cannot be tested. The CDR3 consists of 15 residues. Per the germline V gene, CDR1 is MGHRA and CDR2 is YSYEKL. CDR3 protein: CASSQTGLAKDEQFF.

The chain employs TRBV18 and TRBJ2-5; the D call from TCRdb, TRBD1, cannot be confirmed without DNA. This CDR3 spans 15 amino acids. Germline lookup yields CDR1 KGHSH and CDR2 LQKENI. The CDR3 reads CASSPRDTQGGTQYF. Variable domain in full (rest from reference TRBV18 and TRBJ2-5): NAGVMQNPRHLVRRRGQEARLRCSPMKGHSHVYWYRQLPEEGLKFMVYLQKENIIDESGMPKERFSAEFPKEGPSILRIQQVVRGDSAAYFCASSPRDTQGGTQYFGPGTRLLVL.